The sequence of this T cell receptor beta chain was determined in a study of blood T cell repertoires in COVID-19. Study information: Nucleic acid was either cDNA or gDNA, and it came from T cells, B-cell-depleted T cells, or PBMCs.

Measured with immunoSEQ multiplex PCR; TCRdb has only the in-frame clones, and not every one. The top ten hold about 10% of the sample, which has approximately 170,000 clones, 82% seen once. There are 14 residues in the CDR3. The germline V gene has CDR1 LNHDA and CDR2 SQIVND (reference sequence). V was trimmed by 5 bases and J by 5 bases, leaving 15 bases between them. The rearrangement uses TRBV19 and TRBJ2-5, with D possibly matching TRBD1 (6 bases). The TCR was taken from a woman aged 80 or over with active or convalescent COVID-19. The sample comprised peripheral blood. The CDR3 is CASSAGTRGETQYF. The CDR3 DNA sequence: TGTGCCAGTAGTGCAGGGACACGAGGGGAGACCCAGTACTTC.